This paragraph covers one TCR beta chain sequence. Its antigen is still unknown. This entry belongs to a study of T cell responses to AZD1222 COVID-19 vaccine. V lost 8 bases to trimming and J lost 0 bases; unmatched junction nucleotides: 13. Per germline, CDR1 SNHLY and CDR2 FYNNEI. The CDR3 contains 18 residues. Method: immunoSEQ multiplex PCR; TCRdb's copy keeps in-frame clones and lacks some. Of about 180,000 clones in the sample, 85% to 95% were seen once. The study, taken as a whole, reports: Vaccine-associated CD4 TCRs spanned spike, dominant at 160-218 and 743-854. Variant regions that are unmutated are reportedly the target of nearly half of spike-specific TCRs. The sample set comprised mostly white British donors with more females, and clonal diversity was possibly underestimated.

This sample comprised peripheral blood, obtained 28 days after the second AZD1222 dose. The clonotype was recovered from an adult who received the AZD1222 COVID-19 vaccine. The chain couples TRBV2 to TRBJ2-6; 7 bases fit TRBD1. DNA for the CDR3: TGTGCCAGCCGGACCGGGACAGCCAGCCTCTCTGGGGCCAACGTCCTGACTTTC. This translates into CASRTGTASLSGANVLTF.